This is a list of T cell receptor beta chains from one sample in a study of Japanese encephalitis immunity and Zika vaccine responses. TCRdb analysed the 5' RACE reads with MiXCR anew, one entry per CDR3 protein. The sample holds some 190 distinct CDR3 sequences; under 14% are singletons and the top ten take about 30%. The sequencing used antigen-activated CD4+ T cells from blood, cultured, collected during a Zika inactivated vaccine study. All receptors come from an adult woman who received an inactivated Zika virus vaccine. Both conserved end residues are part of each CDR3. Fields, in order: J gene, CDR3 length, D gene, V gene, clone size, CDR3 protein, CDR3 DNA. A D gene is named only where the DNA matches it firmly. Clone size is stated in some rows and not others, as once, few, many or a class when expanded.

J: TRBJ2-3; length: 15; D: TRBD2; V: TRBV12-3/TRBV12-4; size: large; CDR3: CASSPLAGAIDTQYF; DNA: TGTGCCAGCAGTCCACTAGCGGGAGCCATAGATACGCAGTATTTT
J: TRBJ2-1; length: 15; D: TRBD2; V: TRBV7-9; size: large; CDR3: CASSYERGRSNEQFF; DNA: TGTGCCAGCAGCTATGAGCGGGGACGAAGCAATGAGCAGTTCTTC
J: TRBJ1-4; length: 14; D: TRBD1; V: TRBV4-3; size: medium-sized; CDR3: CASSQAGTAEKLFF; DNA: TGCGCCAGCAGCCAAGCCGGGACAGCAGAAAAACTGTTTTTT
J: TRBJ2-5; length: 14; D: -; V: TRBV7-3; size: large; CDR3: CASSWGAAEETQYF; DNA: TGTGCCAGCAGCTGGGGCGCGGCAGAAGAGACCCAGTACTTC
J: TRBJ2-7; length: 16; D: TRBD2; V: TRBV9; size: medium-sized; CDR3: CASSVDPLASGYEQYF; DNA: TGTGCCAGCAGCGTAGACCCTTTGGCTAGCGGCTACGAGCAGTACTTC
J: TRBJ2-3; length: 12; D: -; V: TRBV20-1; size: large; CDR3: CSARGRTDTQYF; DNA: TGCAGTGCTAGAGGACGTACAGATACGCAGTATTTT
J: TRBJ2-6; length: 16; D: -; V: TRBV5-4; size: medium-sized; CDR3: CASSFGRDSGANVLTF; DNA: TGTGCCAGCAGCTTTGGCCGGGACTCTGGGGCCAACGTCCTGACTTTC
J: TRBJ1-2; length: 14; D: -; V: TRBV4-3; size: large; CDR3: CASSQDGLNYGYTF; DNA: TGCGCCAGCAGCCAAGATGGACTGAACTATGGCTACACCTTC
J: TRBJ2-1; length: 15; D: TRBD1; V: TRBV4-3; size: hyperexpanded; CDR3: CASSVPGQGFNEQFF; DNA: TGCGCCAGCAGCGTCCCGGGACAGGGTTTTAATGAGCAGTTCTTC
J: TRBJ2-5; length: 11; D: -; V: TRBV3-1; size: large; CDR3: CASSQGETQYF; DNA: TGTGCCAGCAGCCAAGGAGAGACCCAGTACTTC
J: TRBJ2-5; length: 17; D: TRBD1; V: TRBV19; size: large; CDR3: CASSARRDREDGETQYF; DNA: TGTGCCAGTAGTGCCAGGCGGGACAGGGAGGATGGCGAGACCCAGTACTTC
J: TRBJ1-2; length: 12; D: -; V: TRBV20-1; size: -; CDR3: CSAKRGNYGHTF; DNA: TGCAGTGCTAAGAGGGGGAACTATGGCCACACCTTC
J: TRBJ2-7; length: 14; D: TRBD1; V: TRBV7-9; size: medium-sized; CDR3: CASSWRDRGNEQYF; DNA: TGTGCCAGCAGCTGGCGGGACAGGGGGAACGAGCAGTACTTC
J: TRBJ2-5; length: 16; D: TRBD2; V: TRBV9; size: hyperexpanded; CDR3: CASSVDTGGRQETQYF; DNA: TGTGCCAGCAGCGTAGATACGGGAGGTAGACAAGAGACCCAGTACTTC
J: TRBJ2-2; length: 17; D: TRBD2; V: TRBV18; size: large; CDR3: CASSPPGLAGNTGELFF; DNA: TGTGCCAGCTCACCTCCGGGACTAGCGGGGAACACCGGGGAGCTGTTTTTT
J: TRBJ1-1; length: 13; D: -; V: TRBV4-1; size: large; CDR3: CASSRRENTEAFF; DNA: TGCGCCAGCAGCCGCCGGGAGAACACTGAAGCTTTCTTT
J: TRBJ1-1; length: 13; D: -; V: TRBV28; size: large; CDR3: CASSSVGATEAFF; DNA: TGTGCCAGCAGCTCGGTTGGGGCCACTGAAGCTTTCTTT
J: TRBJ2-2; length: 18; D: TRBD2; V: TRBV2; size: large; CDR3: CASSLQLAGGLSTGELFF; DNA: TGTGCCAGCAGCCTCCAACTAGCGGGTGGATTGTCGACCGGGGAGCTGTTTTTT
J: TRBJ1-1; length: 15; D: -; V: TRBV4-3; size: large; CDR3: CASSQDSGINTEAFF; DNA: TGCGCCAGCAGCCAAGATTCCGGGATAAACACTGAAGCTTTCTTT
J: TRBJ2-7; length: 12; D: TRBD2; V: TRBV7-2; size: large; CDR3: CASSSGLDEQYF; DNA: TGTGCCAGCAGCTCCGGACTAGACGAGCAGTACTTC
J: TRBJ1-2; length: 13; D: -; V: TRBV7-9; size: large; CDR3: CASSLAAGGGYTF; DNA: TGTGCCAGCAGCTTAGCCGCAGGCGGCGGCTACACCTTC
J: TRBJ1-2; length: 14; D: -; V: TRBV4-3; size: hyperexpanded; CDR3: CASSQYRGTYGYTF; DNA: TGCGCCAGCAGCCAATATAGGGGTACCTATGGCTACACCTTC
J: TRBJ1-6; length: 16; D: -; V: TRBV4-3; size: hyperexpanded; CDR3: CASSLNRAGVGSPLHF; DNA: TGCGCCAGCAGCCTTAATCGGGCCGGGGTCGGTTCACCCCTCCACTTT